Shown below are 30 T cell receptor beta chains from a single sample sequenced in a study of blood T cell repertoires in COVID-19. Clones were sequenced by immunoSEQ multiplex PCR, and TCRdb holds only the in-frame ones, with some missing. The profile covers about 140,000 clones, with about 76% appearing a single time and 13% taken by the ten largest. The source material was peripheral blood. The receptors were gathered from a man at least 80 years old with acute or convalescent COVID-19.

In the case of this clone: At one end the junction does not follow the germline gene, possibly because of a read error. V and J are TRBV28 and TRBJ1-1; no definite D call. This CDR3 has 12 amino acids. Germline CDR1 is MDHEN and CDR2 is SYDVKM. CDR3: CASSLVLTDRHF. DNA for the CDR3: TGTGCCAGCAGTTTAGTACTTACAGACCGGCACTTT.

V is TRBV7-9 and J is TRBJ1-2; a weak D match, TRBD1 (5 bases). Looked up from germline, CDR1 is SEHNR and CDR2 is FQNEAQ (reference sequence). The CDR3 contains 15 residues. V was pared by 5 bases and J by 8 bases, with 21 bases between. The CDR3 loop reads CASSPRGVANGGYTF. In nucleotides, the CDR3 is TGTGCCAGCAGCCCACGGGGGGTAGCTAATGGAGGCTACACCTTC.

Note on this clone: This same CDR3 is encoded by further DNA sequences in the sample. The V gene is TRBV7-9, the J gene TRBJ2-3; TRBD2 agrees at 8 bases. The germline CDR1 and CDR2 sequences are SEHNR and FQNEAQ (reference sequence). The ends lost 3 bases at V and 1 base at J; junction bases unmatched: 3. This CDR3 has 15 amino acids. CDR3: CASSLTAGGTDTQYF. Here the CDR3 DNA reads TGTGCCAGCAGCTTGACAGCGGGGGGCACAGATACGCAGTATTTT. Full variable domain (rest looked up from reference TRBV7-9 and TRBJ2-3): DTGVSQNPRHKITKRGQNVTFRCDPISEHNRLYWYRQTLGQGPEFLTYFQNEAQLEKSRLLSDRFSAERPKGSFSTLEIQRTEQGDSAMYLCASSLTAGGTDTQYFGPGTRLTVL.

This clone was seen a few times. This chain links TRBV6-4 with TRBJ2-1; 11 bases align to TRBD2. The CDR3 loop spans 15 amino acids. The V gene's germline CDR1 is MRHNA and CDR2 SNTAGT. V was clipped by 6 bases and J by 4 bases; unmatched bases: 5. CDR3 coding DNA: TGTGCCAGCAGGGAGACTAGCGGGGAATACAATGAGCAGTTCTTC. Translation gives CASRETSGEYNEQFF.

This clone was seen only once. The V call is TRBV5-6, the J call TRBJ2-5, with 12 positions matching TRBD2. The CDR3 spans 17 residues. Unmatched junction bases numbered 6, after V lost 1 base and J lost 2 bases. CDR1 SGHDT and CDR2 YYEEEE come from the germline V gene. CDR3 sequence reads: CASSLYLAGGPQETQYF. The CDR3 bases are TGTGCCAGCAGCTTGTATCTAGCGGGGGGGCCTCAAGAGACCCAGTACTTC.

The chain has TRBV11-1 and TRBJ2-2; 7 bases are a match to TRBD1. The V gene's germline CDR1 is SGHAT and CDR2 FQDESV (reference sequence). The CDR3 contains 15 residues. V shed 2 bases and J 1 base; nucleotides not matched to a gene: 1. In nucleotides, the CDR3 is TGTGCCAGCAGCTTAAGGACAGGGAACACCGGGGAGCTGTTTTTT. Its protein product is CASSLRTGNTGELFF.

The chain uses TRBV3-1 (or the pseudogene TRBV3-2) and TRBJ1-3; perhaps TRBD1 as D (6 bases). V dropped 2 bases and J dropped 1 base, with 9 bases sitting between them. Germline loops: CDR1 LGHDT, CDR2 YNNKEL (reference sequence). The CDR3 runs 15 residues. CDR3 amino acids: CASSQQGWSGNTIYF. CDR3 DNA: TGTGCCAGCAGCCAACAGGGGTGGTCTGGAAACACCATATATTTT.

A note on this clone: Other DNA variants within this sample encode the same CDR3. This chain uses TRBV18 with TRBJ2-3; D gene unclear. Germline-derived CDR1 and CDR2 are KGHSH and LQKENI. This CDR3 has 14 residues. The V end was cut by 2 bases, the J end by 0 bases, with 6 bases between. The CDR3, as DNA: TGTGCCAGCTCACCAGTAGCTAGCACAGATACGCAGTATTTT. Translated: CASSPVASTDTQYF.

The rearrangement links TRBV5-1 to TRBJ1-4, with D possibly being TRBD1 (6 bases). The germline CDR1 and CDR2 sequences are SGHRS and YFSETQ. The CDR3 length is 14 residues. V was shortened by 4 bases and J by 7 bases, with 14 bases between the two germline ends. The chain's CDR3 is CASSQQGPGEKLFF. In DNA, the CDR3 is TGCGCCAGCAGCCAACAGGGACCGGGTGAAAAACTGTTTTTT. The whole variable domain, remainder taken from reference TRBV5-1 and TRBJ1-4, is KAGVTQTPRYLIKTRGQQVTLSCSPISGHRSVSWYQQTPGQGLQFLFEYFSETQRNKGNFPGRFSGRQFSNSRSEMNVSTLELGDSALYLCASSQQGPGEKLFFGSGTQLSVL.

The V call is TRBV3-1 (or the pseudogene TRBV3-2), the J call TRBJ1-2, with 9 nucleotides matching TRBD1. From germline, CDR1 is LGHDT and CDR2 YNNKEL (reference sequence). CDR3 length: 14 residues. V was clipped by 4 bases and J by 7 bases; unmatched bases: 7. The CDR3 DNA follows: TGTGCCAGCAGCCTTGGGACAGGGCCGGGTGGCTACACCTTC. Residues: CASSLGTGPGGYTF.

The rearrangement uses TRBV20-1 and TRBJ1-5, with D perhaps matching TRBD1 (6 bases). The CDR3 spans 15 residues. V was trimmed by 5 bases and J by 9 bases, leaving 23 bases between them. From germline, CDR1 is DFQATT and CDR2 SNEGSKA (reference sequence). The CDR3: CSAGDPGGGGGPQHF. The CDR3 DNA sequence: TGCAGTGCTGGTGATCCCGGCGGGGGCGGGGGGCCCCAGCATTTT.

CDR3 in DNA: TGTGCCACCCGGTCCTATGGCTACACCTTC. Protein sequence: CATRSYGYTF. The chain carries TRBV10-3 and TRBJ1-2; unclear D gene. The CDR3 runs to 10 residues. V shed 10 bases and J shed 4 bases, with 7 bases lying between them. From germline, CDR1 is ENHRY and CDR2 SYGVKD.

V usage is TRBV28 and J usage is TRBJ2-1, with 7 bases lining up with TRBD2. Germline V CDR1 and CDR2: MDHEN, SYDVKM. This CDR3 is built from 14 residues. Trimming removed 5 bases from V and 9 bases from J; junction bases left unmatched: 10. Here the CDR3 reads CASSRWEGGSEQFF. CDR3 nucleotide sequence: TGTGCCAGCAGTAGGTGGGAGGGAGGCTCTGAGCAGTTCTTC. The variable domain in full, completed from reference TRBV28 and TRBJ2-1, reads DVKVTQSSRYLVKRTGEKVFLECVQDMDHENMFWYRQDPGLGLRLIYFSYDVKMKEKGDIPEGYSVSREKKERFSLILESASTNQTSMYLCASSRWEGGSEQFFGPGTRLTVL.

This chain uses TRBV11-2 with TRBJ1-1; D gene ambiguous. Trimming shortened V by 7 bases and J by 1 base, and 16 bases separated the two germline ends. Germline-derived CDR1 and CDR2 are SGHAT and FQNNGV. The length of the CDR3 is 15 residues. CDR3 nucleotides: TGTGCCAGCACCCTTTCGGGAAGCCCGAACACTGAAGCTTTCTTT. Encoded protein: CASTLSGSPNTEAFF. Full variable domain (missing parts from reference TRBV11-2 and TRBJ1-1): EAGVAQSPRYKIIEKRQSVAFWCNPISGHATLYWYQQILGQGPKLLIQFQNNGVVDDSQLPKDRFSAERLKGVDSTLKIQPAKLEDSAVYLCASTLSGSPNTEAFFGQGTRLTVV.

This sequence joins TRBV5-4 and TRBJ2-7; maybe TRBD1 (7 bases). V was pared by 3 bases and J by 3 bases, with 13 bases between. From germline, CDR1 is SGHNT and CDR2 YYREEE (reference sequence). The CDR3 has 14 residues. The CDR3 DNA sequence: TGTGCCAGCAGCTCCTTCAGGGGGGACTACGAGCAGTACTTC. The encoded protein is CASSSFRGDYEQYF.

V gene TRBV7-8 combines with J gene TRBJ1-1; D remains ambiguous. Trimming took off 2 bases at V and 1 base at J, with 8 bases between the two ends. Germline CDR1 reads SGHVS; CDR2 reads FQNEAQ. The CDR3 covers 14 residues. CDR3 loop: CASSLIAENTEAFF. CDR3 DNA: TGTGCCAGCAGCTTAATAGCGGAGAACACTGAAGCTTTCTTT.

The chain links TRBV29-1 to TRBJ2-5; weak D call: TRBD1 (5 bases). CDR3 length: 12 residues. Germline V CDR1 and CDR2: SQVTM, ANQGSEA. V lost 5 bases and J lost 3, with 10 bases in between. The CDR3 is CSVCLGEETQYF. The CDR3 coding sequence is TGCAGCGTTTGCCTAGGGGAAGAGACCCAGTACTTC.

The chain uses TRBV5-6 and TRBJ1-2; 7 bases agree with TRBD1. CDR3 length: 16 residues. Germline CDR1 SGHDT, CDR2 YYEEEE. V was clipped by 0 bases and J by 6 bases; unmatched bases: 11. In nucleotides, the CDR3 is TGTGCCAGCAGCTTGGCGGGACAGCTGAACCGAGATGGCTACACCTTC. As protein: CASSLAGQLNRDGYTF.

The chain joins TRBV6-5 to TRBJ2-1; 11 nucleotides match TRBD2. CDR1 and CDR2 (germline): MNHEY, SVGAGI. The CDR3 is 15 residues long. With 6 bases clipped from V and 2 bases from J, the junction kept 3 bases outside the gene matches. CDR3 bases: TGTGCCAGCAGACCGGGACTAGCGGCCTACAATGAGCAGTTCTTC. Its protein is CASRPGLAAYNEQFF.

This rearrangement joins TRBV29-1 to TRBJ2-2; 9 bases fit TRBD1. Losses at the gene ends were 4 bases for V and 6 bases for J; bases not matched to a gene: 9. Germline CDR1 reads SQVTM; CDR2 reads ANQGSEA. The CDR3 extends over 15 amino acids. Here the CDR3 DNA reads TGCAGCGTTGCCAGGTTGGGGACAGGGTCCGGGGAGCTGTTTTTT. Protein product: CSVARLGTGSGELFF.

V usage is TRBV27 and J usage is TRBJ2-5; TRBD1 matches at 11 bases. Per the germline V gene, CDR1 is MNHEY and CDR2 is SMNVEV (reference sequence). V lost 0 bases and J lost 4; bases outside the gene matches: 4. CDR3 size: 16 residues. In nucleotides, the CDR3 is TGTGCCAGCAGTTTATCTGGACAGGGGGCGCGAGAGACCCAGTACTTC. Translation: CASSLSGQGARETQYF.

The genes are TRBV6-6 and TRBJ1-5, with a possible D match to TRBD1 (6 bases). CDR3 length: 15 amino acids. V was clipped by 9 bases and J by 3 bases, with 18 bases between them. Germline assignment: CDR1 MNHNY and CDR2 SVGAGI (reference sequence). CDR3 sequence: CARSPPTGINQPQHF. As DNA, the CDR3 is TGTGCCAGATCCCCCCCAACAGGGATCAATCAGCCCCAGCATTTT.

This clone was seen many times. The rearrangement joins TRBV28 to TRBJ2-1; D is possibly TRBD1 (5 bases). Germline CDR1 is MDHEN and CDR2 is SYDVKM. With 5 bases removed from V and 5 bases from J, the gap between germline ends came to 13 bases. The CDR3 runs to 14 residues. CDR3 amino acids: CASSPSDRDNEQFF. DNA of the CDR3: TGTGCCAGCAGTCCGTCAGACAGAGACAATGAGCAGTTCTTC.

The chain couples TRBV7-2 to TRBJ2-1, with 7 bases aligning to TRBD1. Looked up from germline, CDR1 is SGHTA and CDR2 is FQGNSA. The V and J ends lost 5 bases and 4 bases, in that order; junction bases with no gene match: 11. The CDR3 runs 16 residues. The CDR3 protein is CASSISSGTDYNEQFF. The CDR3 region has the DNA TGTGCCAGCAGCATCTCTTCCGGGACAGATTACAATGAGCAGTTCTTC.

The CDR3 DNA reads TGTGCCAGCAGTTACGAGCCCTCTATGAACACTGAAGCTTTCTTT. This sequence encodes CASSYEPSMNTEAFF. The rearrangement links TRBV6-5 to TRBJ1-1; D is uncertain. V lost 2 bases to trimming and J lost 0 bases, with 10 bases between them. This CDR3 has 15 residues. CDR1 MNHEY and CDR2 SVGAGI come from the germline V gene.

This clone was found once. The chain uses TRBV27 and TRBJ1-6; TRBD1 agrees at 10 bases. Germline V gene sequence: CDR1 MNHEY, CDR2 SMNVEV (reference sequence). This CDR3 is built from 20 residues. After removal of 3 bases from V and 2 bases from J, the junction contained 13 bases not matched to a gene. The CDR3 DNA reads TGTGCCAGCAGTTTCTTAAAGCGGGACAGGGGTTATACCTATAATTCACCCCTCCACTTT. Translated, it gives CASSFLKRDRGYTYNSPLHF.

CDR3 sequence (DNA): TGCGCCAGCAGCCAAGAGGGCGGACACTCAGGCTACACCTTC. Translating it yields CASSQEGGHSGYTF. The chain joins TRBV4-3 to TRBJ1-2, with D maybe TRBD1 (5 bases). V was clipped by 0 bases and J by 8 bases, with 13 bases between them. Germline V gene data show CDR1 as LGHNA and CDR2 as YSLEER. The CDR3 runs to 14 residues.

This clone was picked up a small number of times. The chain couples TRBV28 to TRBJ2-4; TRBD2 matches at 9 bases. V lost 11 bases and J lost 1; bases outside the gene matches: 3. The germline gives CDR1 MDHEN, CDR2 SYDVKM. The CDR3 loop spans 13 amino acids. The DNA of the CDR3 is TGTGCCGGTAGCGGGGGTGCCAAAAACATTCAGTACTTC. Protein product: CAGSGGAKNIQYF.

Concerning this clone: The same CDR3 can be traced to other DNA sequences in this sample. This rearrangement joins TRBV11-3 to TRBJ2-3; 11 bases map to TRBD1. V gave up 0 bases and J gave up 3 bases; unmatched junction bases: 2. This CDR3 comprises 16 residues. CDR1 is SGHNT and CDR2 is YENEEA in the germline V gene. The CDR3 DNA reads TGTGCCAGCAGCTTAGAGGGGACAGGGGGAACAGATACGCAGTATTTT. Its translation: CASSLEGTGGTDTQYF.

This chain uses TRBV28 with TRBJ2-1, with TRBD2 as a possible D gene (6 bases). From germline, CDR1 is MDHEN and CDR2 SYDVKM. Trimming took 6 bases from V and 8 from J, leaving 20 bases between them. This CDR3 is 15 amino acids long. The CDR3 is CASRVDGGEVYEQFF. In DNA form, the CDR3 reads TGTGCCAGCAGGGTGGACGGCGGGGAGGTCTATGAGCAGTTCTTC.